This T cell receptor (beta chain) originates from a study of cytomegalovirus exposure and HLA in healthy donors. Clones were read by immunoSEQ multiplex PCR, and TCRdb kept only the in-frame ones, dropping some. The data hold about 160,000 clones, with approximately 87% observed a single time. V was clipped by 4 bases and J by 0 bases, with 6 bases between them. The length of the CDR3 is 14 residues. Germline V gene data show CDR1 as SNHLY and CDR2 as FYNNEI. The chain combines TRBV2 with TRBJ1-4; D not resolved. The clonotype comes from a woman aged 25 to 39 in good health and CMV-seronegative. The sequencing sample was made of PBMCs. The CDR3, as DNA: TGTGCCAGCAGTGGGGTCTCAACTAATGAAAAACTGTTTTTT. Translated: CASSGVSTNEKLFF.